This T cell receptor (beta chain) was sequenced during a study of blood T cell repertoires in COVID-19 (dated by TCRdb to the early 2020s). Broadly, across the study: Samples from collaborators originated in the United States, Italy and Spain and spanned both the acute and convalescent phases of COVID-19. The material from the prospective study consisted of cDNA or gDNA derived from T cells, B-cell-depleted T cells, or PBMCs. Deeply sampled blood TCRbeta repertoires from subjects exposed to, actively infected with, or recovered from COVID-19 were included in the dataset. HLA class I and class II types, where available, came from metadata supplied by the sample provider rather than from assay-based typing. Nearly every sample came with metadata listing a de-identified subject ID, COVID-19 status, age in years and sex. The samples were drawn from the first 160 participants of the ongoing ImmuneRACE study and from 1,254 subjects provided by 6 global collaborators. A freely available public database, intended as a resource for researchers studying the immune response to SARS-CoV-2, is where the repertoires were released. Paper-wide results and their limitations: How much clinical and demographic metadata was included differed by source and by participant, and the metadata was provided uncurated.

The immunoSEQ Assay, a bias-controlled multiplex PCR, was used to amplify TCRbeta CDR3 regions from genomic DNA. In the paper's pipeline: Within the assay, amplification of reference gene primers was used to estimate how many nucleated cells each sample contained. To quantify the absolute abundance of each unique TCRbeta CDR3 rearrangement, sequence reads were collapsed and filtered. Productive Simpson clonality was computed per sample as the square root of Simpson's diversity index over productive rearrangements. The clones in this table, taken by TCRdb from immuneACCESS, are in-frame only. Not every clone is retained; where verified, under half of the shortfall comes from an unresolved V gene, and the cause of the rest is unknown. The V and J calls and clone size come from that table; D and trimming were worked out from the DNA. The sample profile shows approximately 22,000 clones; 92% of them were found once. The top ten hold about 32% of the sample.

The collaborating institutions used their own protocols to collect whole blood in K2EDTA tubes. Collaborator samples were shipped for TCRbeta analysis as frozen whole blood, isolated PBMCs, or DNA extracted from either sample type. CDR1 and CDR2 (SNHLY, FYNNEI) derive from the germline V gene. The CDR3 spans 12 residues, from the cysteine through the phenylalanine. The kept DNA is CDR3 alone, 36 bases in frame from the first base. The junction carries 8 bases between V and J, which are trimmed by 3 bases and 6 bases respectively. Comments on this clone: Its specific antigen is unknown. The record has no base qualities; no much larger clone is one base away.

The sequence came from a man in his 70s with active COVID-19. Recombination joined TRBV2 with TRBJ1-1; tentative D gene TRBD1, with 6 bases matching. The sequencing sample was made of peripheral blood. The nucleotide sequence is TGTGCCAGCAGTGACAGGGGTCCTGAAGCTTTCTTT. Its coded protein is CASSDRGPEAFF.